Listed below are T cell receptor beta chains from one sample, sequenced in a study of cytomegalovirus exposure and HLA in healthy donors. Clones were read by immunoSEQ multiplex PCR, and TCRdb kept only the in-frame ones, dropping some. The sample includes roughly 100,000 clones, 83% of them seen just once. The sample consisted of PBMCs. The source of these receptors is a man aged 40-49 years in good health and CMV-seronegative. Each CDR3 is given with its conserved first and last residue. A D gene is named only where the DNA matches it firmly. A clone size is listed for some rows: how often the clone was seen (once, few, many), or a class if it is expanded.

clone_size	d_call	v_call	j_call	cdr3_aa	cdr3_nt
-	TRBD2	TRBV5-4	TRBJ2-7	CASSLEAGEPYEQYF	TGTGCCAGCAGCTTGGAGGCGGGGGAACCCTACGAGCAGTACTTC
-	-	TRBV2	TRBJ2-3	CASYRQAEDTQYF	TGTGCCAGCTATAGACAGGCCGAAGATACGCAGTATTTT
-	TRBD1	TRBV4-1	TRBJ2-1	CASSHRDREYNEQFF	TGCGCCAGCAGCCACCGGGACAGGGAATACAATGAGCAGTTCTTC
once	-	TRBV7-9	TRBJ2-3	CASSATGSQGTDTQYF	TGTGCCAGCAGCGCCACAGGGTCGCAAGGCACAGATACGCAGTATTTT
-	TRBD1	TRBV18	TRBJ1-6	CASSVDRVEIPLHF	TGTGCCAGCTCAGTAGACAGGGTCGAAATACCCCTCCACTTT
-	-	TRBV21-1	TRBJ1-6	CASSTQDSSPLHF	TGTGCCAGCAGCACACAGGACAGTTCACCCCTCCACTTT
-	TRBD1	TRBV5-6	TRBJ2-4	CASSLDRGRIQYF	TGTGCCAGCAGCTTAGACAGGGGTAGGATTCAGTACTTC
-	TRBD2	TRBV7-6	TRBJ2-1	CASSGLAGGNNEQFF	TGTGCCAGCAGCGGACTAGCGGGGGGTAACAATGAGCAGTTCTTC
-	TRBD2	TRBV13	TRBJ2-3	CASSLGAGSTDTQYF	TGTGCCAGCAGCTTAGGAGCGGGGAGCACAGATACGCAGTATTTT
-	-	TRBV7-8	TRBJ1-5	CASSLARRMDPRHF	TGTGCCAGCAGCTTAGCGCGGCGGATGGATCCCCGGCATTTT
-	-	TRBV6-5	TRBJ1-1	CASSYGGNTEAFF	TGTGCCAGCAGTTACGGCGGTAACACTGAAGCTTTCTTT
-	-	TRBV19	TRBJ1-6	CASRGGQDSSPLHF	TGTGCCAGTAGGGGGGGGCAGGATTCTTCACCCCTCCACTTT
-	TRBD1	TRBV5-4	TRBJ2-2	CASSTPTGLGELFF	TGTGCCAGCAGCACGCCGACAGGGCTAGGGGAGCTGTTTTTT
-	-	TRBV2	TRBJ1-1	CASSEWAGRTEAFF	TGTGCCAGCAGTGAATGGGCGGGGCGCACTGAAGCTTTCTTT
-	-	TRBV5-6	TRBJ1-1	CASSQGFTEAFF	TGTGCCAGCAGCCAGGGTTTCACTGAAGCTTTCTTT
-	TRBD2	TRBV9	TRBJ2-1	CASSASGGAGNEQFF	TGTGCCAGCAGCGCCAGCGGGGGGGCTGGCAATGAGCAGTTCTTC
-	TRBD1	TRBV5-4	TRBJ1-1	CASSLEGRTGYMNTEAFF	TGCGCCAGCAGCTTGGAAGGGAGGACAGGATATATGAACACTGAAGCTTTCTTT
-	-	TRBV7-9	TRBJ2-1	CASSSVYNEQFF	TGTGCCAGCAGCTCCGTATACAATGAGCAGTTCTTC
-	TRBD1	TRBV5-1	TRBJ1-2	CASSSTGDGYTF	TGCGCCAGCAGCTCGACAGGGGATGGCTACACCTTC
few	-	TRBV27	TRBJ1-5	CASSWAEDQPQHF	TGTGCCAGCAGTTGGGCAGAAGATCAGCCCCAGCATTTT
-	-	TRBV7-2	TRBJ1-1	CASSLGPRDTEAFF	TGTGCCAGCAGCTTAGGCCCCAGGGACACTGAAGCTTTCTTT
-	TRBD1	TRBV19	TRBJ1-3	CASSMGQGAGNTIYF	TGTGCCAGTAGTATGGGACAGGGGGCAGGAAACACCATATATTTT
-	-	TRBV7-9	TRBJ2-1	CASSSRGSVPYNEQFF	TGTGCCAGCAGCTCCCGAGGGAGCGTACCCTACAATGAGCAGTTCTTC
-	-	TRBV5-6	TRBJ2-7	CASSATTYEQYF	TGTGCCAGCAGCGCCACTACCTACGAGCAGTACTTC
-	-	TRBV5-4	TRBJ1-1	CASSSFNRVTEAFF	TGTGCCAGCAGCTCCTTCAACAGGGTTACTGAAGCTTTCTTT
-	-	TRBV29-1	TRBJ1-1	CSGRQMNTEAFF	TGCAGCGGGCGACAGATGAACACTGAAGCTTTCTTT
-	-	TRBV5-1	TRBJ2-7	CASSLELAPSLPDEQYF	TGCGCCAGCAGCTTGGAACTAGCCCCATCTTTACCCGACGAGCAGTACTTC
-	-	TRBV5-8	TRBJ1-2	CASSLTGIGGYGYTF	TGTGCCAGCAGCTTGACGGGTATCGGGGGCTATGGCTACACCTTC
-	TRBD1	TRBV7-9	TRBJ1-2	CASSPTGQVGYTF	TGTGCCAGCAGCCCGACAGGACAGGTGGGCTACACCTTC
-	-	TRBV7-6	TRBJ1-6	CASSRLEGEGIGRVDSPLHF	TGTGCCAGCAGCCGTCTCGAGGGGGAAGGGATAGGGCGAGTGGATTCACCCCTCCACTTT
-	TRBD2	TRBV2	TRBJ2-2	CASSELAGGVTGELFF	TGTGCCAGCAGTGAGCTAGCGGGGGGTGTCACCGGGGAGCTGTTTTTT
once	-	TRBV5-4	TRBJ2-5	CASSFWGRETQYF	TGTGCCAGCAGCTTTTGGGGGCGAGAGACCCAGTACTTC
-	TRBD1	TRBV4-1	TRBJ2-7	CASSQEGTGTSYEQYF	TGCGCCAGCAGCCAAGAAGGGACAGGGACCTCCTACGAGCAGTACTTC
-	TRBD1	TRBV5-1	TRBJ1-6	CASSLAMGQGYNSPLHF	TGCGCCAGCAGCTTGGCTATGGGACAGGGGTATAATTCACCCCTCCACTTT
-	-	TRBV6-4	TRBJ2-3	CASSDPFTDTQYF	TGTGCCAGCAGTGACCCGTTCACAGATACGCAGTATTTT
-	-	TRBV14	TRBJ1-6	CASSLRGYSPLHF	TGTGCCAGCAGCCTAAGGGGGTATTCACCCCTCCACTTT
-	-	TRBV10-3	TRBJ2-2	CAISPDTAGELFF	TGTGCCATCAGCCCGGACACGGCCGGGGAGCTGTTTTTT
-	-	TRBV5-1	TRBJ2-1	CASSLGSRQEQFF	TGCGCCAGCAGCTTGGGATCCAGACAGGAGCAGTTCTTC
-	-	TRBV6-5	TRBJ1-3	CASSARGSSGNTIYF	TGTGCCAGCAGTGCCCGCGGGAGCTCTGGAAACACCATATATTTT
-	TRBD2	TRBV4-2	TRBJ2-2	CASSQGPSGGTYTGELFF	TGTGCCAGCAGCCAAGGTCCTAGCGGGGGTACATACACCGGGGAGCTGTTTTTT
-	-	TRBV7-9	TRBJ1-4	CASSESGSANEKLFF	TGTGCCAGCAGCGAGTCAGGGTCGGCTAATGAAAAACTGTTTTTT
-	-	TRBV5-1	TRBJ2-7	CASSPAGSPEQYF	TGCGCCAGCAGCCCCGCCGGGAGTCCTGAGCAGTACTTC
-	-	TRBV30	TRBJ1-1	CAWSRRQGGTEAFF	TGTGCCTGGAGTCGCAGGCAGGGAGGAACTGAAGCTTTCTTT
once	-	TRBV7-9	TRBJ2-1	CASSLGTGTPSYNEQFF	TGTGCCAGCAGCTTGGGGACCGGGACACCCTCCTACAATGAGCAGTTCTTC
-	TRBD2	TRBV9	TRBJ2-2	CASSPRGGQNTGELFF	TGTGCCAGCAGCCCACGGGGGGGCCAGAACACCGGGGAGCTGTTTTTT
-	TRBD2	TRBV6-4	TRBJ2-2	CASRRGDGTGELFF	TGTGCCAGCAGACGGGGGGACGGCACCGGGGAGCTGTTTTTT
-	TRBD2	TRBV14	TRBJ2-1	CASSPPGRGVYNEQFF	TGTGCCAGCAGCCCCCCCGGGCGGGGGGTCTACAATGAGCAGTTCTTC
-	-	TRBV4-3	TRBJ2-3	CASSQESIGTDTQYF	TGCGCCAGCAGCCAAGAGAGTATAGGCACAGATACGCAGTATTTT
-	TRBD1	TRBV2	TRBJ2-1	CASGRRRGLYNEQFF	TGTGCCAGCGGCCGCCGCAGGGGGCTTTACAATGAGCAGTTCTTC
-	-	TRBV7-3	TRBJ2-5	CASSLGRQETQYF	TGTGCCAGCAGCTTAGGGAGGCAAGAGACCCAGTACTTC
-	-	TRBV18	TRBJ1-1	CASSPPNSQNTEAFF	TGTGCCAGCTCACCACCGAACAGTCAGAACACTGAAGCTTTCTTT
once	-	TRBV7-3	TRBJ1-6	CASSLTGDNSPLHF	TGTGCCAGCAGCTTAACCGGGGATAATTCACCCCTCCACTTT
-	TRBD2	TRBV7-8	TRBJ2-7	CASSRLTSITYEQYF	TGTGCCAGCAGCCGTTTGACTAGCATCACCTACGAGCAGTACTTC
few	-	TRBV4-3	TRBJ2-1	CASSQVVGGAGEQFF	TGCGCCAGCAGCCAAGTCGTAGGGGGGGCGGGTGAGCAGTTCTTC
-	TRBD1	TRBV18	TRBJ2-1	CASSTMTGNEQFF	TGTGCCAGCTCAACAATGACAGGGAACGAGCAGTTCTTC
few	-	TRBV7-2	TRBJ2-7	CASSPDSSYEQYF	TGTGCCAGCAGCCCCGACAGCTCCTACGAGCAGTACTTC
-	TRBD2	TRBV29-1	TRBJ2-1	CSVVTSGGNEQFF	TGCAGCGTAGTGACTAGCGGGGGGAATGAGCAGTTCTTC
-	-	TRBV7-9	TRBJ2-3	CASSSPGKTDTQYF	TGTGCCAGCAGCTCACCGGGGAAGACAGATACGCAGTATTTT
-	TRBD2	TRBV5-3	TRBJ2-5	CARSLTGLAGGPGETQYF	TGTGCCAGAAGCCTCACCGGACTAGCGGGGGGGCCTGGGGAGACCCAGTACTTC